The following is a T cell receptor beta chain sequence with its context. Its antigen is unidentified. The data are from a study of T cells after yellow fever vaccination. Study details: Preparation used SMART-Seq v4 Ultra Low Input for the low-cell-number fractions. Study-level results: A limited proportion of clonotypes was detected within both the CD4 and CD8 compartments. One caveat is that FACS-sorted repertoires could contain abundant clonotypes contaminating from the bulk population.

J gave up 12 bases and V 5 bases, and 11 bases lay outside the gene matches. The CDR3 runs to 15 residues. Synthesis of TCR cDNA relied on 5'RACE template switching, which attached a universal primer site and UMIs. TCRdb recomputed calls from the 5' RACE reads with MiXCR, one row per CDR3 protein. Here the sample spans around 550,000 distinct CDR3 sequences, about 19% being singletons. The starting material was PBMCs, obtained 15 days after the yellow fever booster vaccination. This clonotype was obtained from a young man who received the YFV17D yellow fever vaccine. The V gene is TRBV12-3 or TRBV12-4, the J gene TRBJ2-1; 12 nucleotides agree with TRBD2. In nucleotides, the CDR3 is TGTGCCAGCAGTCCTAGCGGGAGGGCCTGGAGAGGGCAGTTCTTC. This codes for CASSPSGRAWRGQFF.